What follows are 13 T cell receptor beta chains derived from one specimen sequenced in a study of blood T cell repertoires in COVID-19. Libraries were prepared by immunoSEQ multiplex PCR; TCRdb keeps only in-frame clonotypes and omits some of them. The table records 15,000 to 20,000 clones, around 88% of them present only once. The specimen was peripheral blood. These receptors all come from a human donor in a cohort sampled during active COVID-19.

V gene TRBV12-5 combines with J gene TRBJ2-1; 13 nucleotides align to TRBD2. The CDR3 length is 15 residues. Trimming took 6 bases from V and 10 from J; bases not matched to a gene: 9. The germline V gene has CDR1 LGHNT and CDR2 FRNRAP. This chain's CDR3 is CASGPPGTSGKEQFF. The CDR3 bases are TGTGCTAGTGGCCCCCCCGGGACTAGCGGGAAAGAGCAGTTCTTC.

The chain joins TRBV11-2 to TRBJ2-5; D is ambiguous. The CDR3 has 13 residues. Trimming took 2 bases from V and 7 from J, leaving 11 bases between them. Germline CDR1 and CDR2: SGHAT and FQNNGV. CDR3 coding DNA: TGTGCCAGCAGCTTAAGCAGCCCGGGGACCCAGTACTTC. Amino acid sequence: CASSLSSPGTQYF.

The V gene is TRBV4-3, the J gene TRBJ2-3; 9 nucleotides agree with TRBD2. Germline V gene data show CDR1 as LGHNA and CDR2 as YSLEER. Trimming removed 4 bases from V and 3 bases from J; junction bases left unmatched: 5. The CDR3 runs 15 residues. DNA of the CDR3: TGCGCCAGCAGCCTTAGCGGGAGACCGACAGATACGCAGTATTTT. It encodes CASSLSGRPTDTQYF.

This chain links TRBV28 with TRBJ2-7; no firm D call. From germline, CDR1 is MDHEN and CDR2 SYDVKM. The CDR3 sequence is 12 residues long. The V end was cut by 3 bases, the J end by 7 bases, with 10 bases between. This CDR3 reads CASSFSAWEQYF. The CDR3 nucleotides read TGTGCCAGCAGTTTCTCCGCGTGGGAGCAGTACTTC.

V usage is TRBV11-3 and J usage is TRBJ2-3; 9 nucleotides match TRBD2. Per the germline V gene, CDR1 is SGHNT and CDR2 is YENEEA. The CDR3 spans 16 residues. Losses at the gene ends were 6 bases for V and 4 bases for J; bases not matched to a gene: 11. CDR3 loop: CASRYAAGGPSDTQYF. The CDR3 bases are TGTGCCAGCAGATACGCCGCGGGAGGGCCCTCAGATACGCAGTATTTT.

V is TRBV3-1 (or the pseudogene TRBV3-2) and J is TRBJ2-7; D perhaps matches TRBD2 (6 bases). The length of the CDR3 is 14 residues. The germline gives CDR1 LGHDT, CDR2 YNNKEL (reference sequence). The germline V and J ends were trimmed by 0 bases and 6 bases, with 12 bases remaining between them. The CDR3 is CASSQEGGRGEQYF. DNA of the CDR3: TGTGCCAGCAGCCAAGAGGGGGGAAGAGGCGAGCAGTACTTC.

This chain uses TRBV5-4 with TRBJ2-3, with a weak D call TRBD2 (6 bases). V lost 4 bases, J lost 2 bases, and 14 bases lay in between. Germline values: CDR1 SGHNT, CDR2 YYREEE (reference sequence). The CDR3 covers 15 residues. CDR3 residues: CASSTGTFYTDTQYF. CDR3 in DNA: TGTGCCAGCAGCACTGGGACTTTTTACACAGATACGCAGTATTTT.

The rearrangement uses TRBV19 and TRBJ2-3; weak D call: TRBD1 (6 bases). V lost 3 bases and J lost 4, with 11 bases in between. Germline lookup yields CDR1 LNHDA and CDR2 SQIVND (reference sequence). This CDR3 comprises 14 residues. The CDR3 coding sequence is TGTGCCAGTAGTATGGGCAGGGGCGCAGATACGCAGTATTTT. Translated: CASSMGRGADTQYF.

The chain has TRBV27 and TRBJ2-5, with D perhaps matching TRBD2 (6 bases). CDR1 MNHEY and CDR2 SMNVEV come from the germline V gene (reference sequence). Trimming stripped 1 base from V and 3 bases from J, with 12 bases between. The CDR3 is made up of 15 amino acids. The CDR3: CASSLLGGAEETQYF. CDR3 DNA: TGTGCCAGCAGTTTATTGGGCGGGGCCGAAGAGACCCAGTACTTC.

The V and J genes are TRBV6-5 and TRBJ2-7; TRBD1 agrees at 9 bases. CDR3 length equals 13 residues. Germline loops: CDR1 MNHEY, CDR2 SVGAGI. With 5 bases clipped from V and 6 bases from J, the junction kept 5 bases outside the gene matches. CDR3 protein: CASSRDRVGEQYF. CDR3 DNA sequence: TGTGCCAGCAGTAGGGACAGGGTAGGCGAGCAGTACTTC.

The chain is built from TRBV7-2 and TRBJ2-1; tentatively, D is TRBD1 (5 bases). Per the germline V gene, CDR1 is SGHTA and CDR2 is FQGNSA. The CDR3 extends over 13 amino acids. V lost 2 bases and J lost 6, with 8 bases in between. DNA of the CDR3: TGTGCCAGCAGCTTAAGTAGGGGCAATGAGCAGTTCTTC. Translating gives CASSLSRGNEQFF. Supplemented by reference TRBV7-2 and TRBJ2-1, the full variable domain reads GAGVSQSPSNKVTEKGKDVELRCDPISGHTALYWYRQSLGQGLEFLIYFQGNSAPDKSGLPSDRFSAERTGGSVSTLTIQRTQQEDSAVYLCASSLSRGNEQFFGPGTRLTVL.

CDR3 in amino acids: CATSRTGATEQFF. In DNA form, the CDR3 reads TGTGCCACCAGTAGAACAGGGGCGACTGAGCAGTTCTTC. The chain uses TRBV24-1 and TRBJ2-1; 7 bases fit TRBD1. The ends lost 6 bases at V and 9 bases at J; junction bases unmatched: 7. The CDR3 loop spans 13 amino acids. Germline CDR1 is KGHDR and CDR2 is SFDVKD.

The rearrangement links TRBV27 to TRBJ2-1; D perhaps matches TRBD2 (6 bases). CDR3 size: 14 residues. Trimming removed 4 bases at V and 4 bases at J, with 11 bases between. Per the germline V gene, CDR1 is MNHEY and CDR2 is SMNVEV (reference sequence). The CDR3 nucleotides read TGTGCCAGCAGTTATGGCGGGGCTTACAATGAGCAGTTCTTC. Translation: CASSYGGAYNEQFF.